A selection of T cell receptor beta chains follows, all from one sample in a study of T cell changes during pregnancy in multiple sclerosis. Only in-frame clones appear in the TCRdb table, and some are missing; sequencing was by immunoSEQ multiplex PCR. The table records tens of thousands of clones, roughly 93% of them present only once. This specimen consisted of CD4+ T cells from peripheral blood mononuclear cells, obtained before pregnancy. The receptor source for this set is a female donor with multiple sclerosis, enrolled in a pregnancy study. Both conserved end residues are part of each CDR3. D genes are given only for firm matches. Rows give clone size only sometimes, using once, few, many, or a class for an expanded clone.

NA	TRBV7-2	TRBD1	TRBJ1-1	CASSSTGTVAQAFF	TGTGCCAGCAGCTCCACCGGGACAGTCGCCCAAGCTTTCTTT
NA	TRBV9	NA	TRBJ1-1	CASSLGLGGEAFF	TGTGCCAGCAGCCTGGGGCTGGGCGGTGAAGCTTTCTTT
NA	TRBV9	TRBD1	TRBJ1-2	CASSVGPGGNYGYTF	TGTGCCAGCAGCGTAGGGCCAGGGGGGAACTATGGCTACACCTTC
NA	TRBV28	NA	TRBJ1-5	CASLLKGEGNQPQHF	TGTGCCAGCCTTTTAAAGGGGGAAGGCAATCAGCCCCAGCATTTT
NA	TRBV5-1	TRBD2	TRBJ2-7	CASKKREGPYEQYF	TGCGCCAGCAAAAAGCGGGAGGGCCCCTACGAGCAGTACTTC
NA	TRBV21-1	NA	TRBJ1-5	CASTPRGKHQPQHF	TGTGCCAGCACCCCCAGGGGGAAGCATCAGCCCCAGCATTTT
NA	TRBV7-2	NA	TRBJ1-2	CASSLVVRGGADGYTF	TGTGCCAGCAGCTTAGTAGTGAGGGGGGGCGCGGATGGCTACACCTTC
NA	TRBV18	TRBD1	TRBJ1-4	CASSPGQGMTEKLFF	TGTGCCAGCTCACCGGGACAGGGGATGACTGAAAAACTGTTTTTT
NA	TRBV28	TRBD2	TRBJ2-3	CASSPRLGLAVQGLTDTQYF	TGTGCCAGCAGTCCCCGACTGGGACTAGCGGTCCAAGGGCTCACAGATACGCAGTATTTT
NA	TRBV6-5	TRBD1	TRBJ1-5	CASRRDSVPGQPQHF	TGTGCCAGCAGACGGGACAGTGTGCCTGGTCAGCCCCAGCATTTT
NA	TRBV9	TRBD2	TRBJ2-2	CASSQGLATEYTGELFF	TGTGCCAGCAGCCAGGGACTAGCCACCGAATACACCGGGGAGCTGTTTTTT
NA	TRBV21-1	NA	TRBJ2-7	CASSKRTSGNFYEQYF	TGTGCCAGCAGCAAGAGGACTAGCGGTAACTTCTACGAGCAGTACTTC
NA	TRBV13	TRBD1	TRBJ1-1	CASSVGQGRTEAFF	TGTGCCAGTTCCGTGGGACAGGGAAGAACTGAAGCTTTCTTT
NA	TRBV7-2	NA	TRBJ2-2	CASSSLTLGTGELFF	TGTGCCAGCAGCTCCTTAACCCTCGGCACCGGGGAGCTGTTTTTT
NA	TRBV28	NA	TRBJ1-2	CASSSADIYGYTF	TGTGCCAGCAGTTCCGCAGACATTTATGGCTACACCTTC
NA	TRBV7-2	TRBD1	TRBJ2-7	CASSPRTGATYEQYF	TGTGCCAGCAGCCCCAGGACAGGGGCCACCTACGAGCAGTACTTC
NA	TRBV9	NA	TRBJ2-3	CASSVVAASTDTQYF	TGTGCCAGCAGCGTAGTAGCGGCTAGCACAGATACGCAGTATTTT
few	TRBV19	NA	TRBJ1-1	CASSTRTGGAFF	TGTGCCAGTAGTACCAGGACTGGAGGAGCTTTCTTT
NA	TRBV7-2	TRBD1	TRBJ2-1	CASTKDRGKWNEQFF	TGTGCCAGCACCAAGGACAGGGGGAAGTGGAATGAGCAGTTCTTC
NA	TRBV5-1	TRBD1	TRBJ1-2	CASSLEGTGMGNTF	TGCGCCAGCAGCTTGGAAGGGACAGGTATGGGGAACACCTTC
NA	TRBV5-5	TRBD2	TRBJ2-3	CASSRGTSGSTDTQYF	TGTGCCAGCAGCCGAGGGACTAGCGGTAGCACAGATACGCAGTATTTT
NA	TRBV2	TRBD1	TRBJ1-1	CASSEIRGQGRVNTEAFF	TGTGCCAGCAGCGAGATCCGGGGACAGGGGAGGGTGAACACTGAAGCTTTCTTT
NA	TRBV7-3	NA	TRBJ1-2	CASSPGGVQTNYGYTF	TGTGCCAGCAGCCCGGGCGGGGTCCAGACTAACTATGGCTACACCTTC
NA	TRBV27	NA	TRBJ1-6	CASSTPGGYNSPLHF	TGTGCCAGCAGCACCCCGGGGGGCTATAATTCACCCCTCCACTTT
NA	TRBV29-1	TRBD1	TRBJ2-7	CSVGDRGYEQYF	TGCAGCGTGGGGGACAGGGGTTATGAGCAGTACTTC
NA	TRBV10-3	NA	TRBJ1-3	CASGPGLSGNTIYF	TGTGCCTCGGGACCGGGACTTTCCGGAAACACCATATATTTT
NA	TRBV15	TRBD2	TRBJ2-4	CATSRDGTSGRLHKNIQYF	TGTGCCACCAGCAGAGATGGGACTAGCGGGAGGTTGCACAAAAACATTCAGTACTTC
NA	TRBV6-5	TRBD2	TRBJ2-7	CASKRGPYEQYF	TGTGCCAGCAAGCGGGGACCCTACGAGCAGTACTTC
NA	TRBV29-1	TRBD1	TRBJ1-2	CSCGTGPENYGYTF	TGCAGCTGCGGGACAGGGCCCGAGAACTATGGCTACACCTTC
NA	TRBV21-1	NA	TRBJ1-5	CANSAGYSNQPQHF	TGTGCCAACTCGGCGGGATATAGCAATCAGCCCCAGCATTTT
NA	TRBV5-4	TRBD1	TRBJ2-4	CASSRDRVAKNIQYF	TGTGCCAGCAGCAGGGACAGGGTCGCCAAAAACATTCAGTACTTC
NA	TRBV5-4	NA	TRBJ2-3	CASSVHRLEGGTDTQYF	TGTGCCAGCAGCGTGCACAGGCTCGAAGGCGGCACAGATACGCAGTATTTT
NA	TRBV28	TRBD2	TRBJ2-7	CASKAGGPYEQYF	TGTGCCAGCAAGGCGGGAGGGCCCTACGAGCAGTACTTC
NA	TRBV5-1	NA	TRBJ1-1	CASSFYTQNTEAFF	TGCGCCAGCAGCTTTTATACACAGAACACTGAAGCTTTCTTT
NA	TRBV11-2	NA	TRBJ2-5	CASSLVSGGETQYF	TGTGCCAGCAGCTTAGTCTCAGGGGGGGAGACCCAGTACTTC
NA	TRBV27	NA	TRBJ2-3	CASSSLLLGLGGDTQYF	TGTGCCAGCAGTTCCCTCCTACTGGGACTCGGCGGAGATACGCAGTATTTT
NA	TRBV28	NA	TRBJ1-6	CASRGQANSPLHF	TGTGCCAGCAGGGGGCAGGCCAATTCACCCCTCCACTTT
NA	TRBV9	TRBD2	TRBJ2-3	CASSVGVGGPGSTDTQYF	TGTGCCAGCAGCGTAGGGGTGGGAGGGCCGGGTAGCACAGATACGCAGTATTTT
NA	TRBV7-3	NA	TRBJ2-1	CASSPRVLAFFDNEQFF	TGTGCCAGCAGCCCCAGGGTTTTAGCTTTCTTCGACAATGAGCAGTTCTTC
NA	TRBV7-2	TRBD2	TRBJ2-7	CASSKGEGREQYF	TGTGCCAGCAGTAAAGGGGAGGGTCGTGAGCAGTACTTC
NA	TRBV28	NA	TRBJ1-1	CASRGGRVLDTEAFF	TGTGCCAGCAGGGGAGGCAGGGTTCTTGACACTGAAGCTTTCTTT
NA	TRBV27	NA	TRBJ2-7	CASSFGVSYEQYF	TGTGCCAGCAGTTTCGGGGTTAGCTACGAGCAGTACTTC
NA	TRBV6-6	NA	TRBJ2-3	CASTRGTGGRADTQYF	TGTGCCAGCACCCGTGGGACTGGGGGTCGCGCAGATACGCAGTATTTT
NA	TRBV4-3	TRBD2	TRBJ2-3	CASSQAPRLAGGRRTDTQYF	TGCGCCAGCAGCCAAGCCCCTAGACTAGCGGGAGGGAGGAGGACAGATACGCAGTATTTT
NA	TRBV5-4	NA	TRBJ2-1	CASTRDSSVGEVF	TGTGCCAGCACCAGGGACTCATCAGTAGGGGAAGTCTTC
NA	TRBV7-6	TRBD2	TRBJ2-1	CASSLAVGTSGAYNEQFF	TGTGCCAGCAGCTTAGCTGTGGGTACTAGCGGTGCCTACAATGAGCAGTTCTTC
NA	TRBV2	TRBD2	TRBJ2-7	CASNPGGYSYEQYF	TGTGCCAGCAACCCGGGGGGGTACTCCTACGAGCAGTACTTC
NA	TRBV4-3	NA	TRBJ1-2	CASSQDLGRGNGYTF	TGCGCCAGCAGCCAAGATCTTGGCAGGGGAAATGGCTACACCTTC
NA	TRBV27	TRBD2	TRBJ2-1	CASSSPGLANEQFF	TGTGCCAGCAGTAGCCCGGGACTAGCCAATGAGCAGTTCTTC
NA	TRBV5-1	NA	TRBJ2-7	CASSLGAGASGEQYF	TGCGCCAGCAGCTTGGGGGCGGGGGCTTCGGGGGAGCAGTACTTC
NA	TRBV7-2	TRBD1	TRBJ2-1	CASSLMGQVMDEQFF	TGTGCCAGCAGCCTTATGGGACAGGTAATGGATGAGCAGTTCTTC
NA	TRBV9	TRBD2	TRBJ2-1	CASSVSQLPGLAGDNEQFF	TGTGCCAGCAGCGTATCCCAACTGCCGGGACTAGCGGGAGACAATGAGCAGTTCTTC
NA	TRBV4-1	TRBD2	TRBJ2-1	CASSQAGASGRNEQFF	TGCGCCAGCAGCCAAGCCGGGGCTAGCGGGAGGAATGAGCAGTTCTTC
NA	TRBV19	TRBD2	TRBJ2-3	CASSDGTSGDTQYF	TGTGCCAGTAGTGATGGGACTAGCGGAGATACGCAGTATTTT
few	TRBV28	TRBD2	TRBJ2-2	CASRPPFGLAGGSGELFF	TGTGCCAGCAGACCGCCCTTTGGACTAGCGGGAGGGTCCGGGGAGCTGTTTTTT